These 15 T cell receptor beta chains were all obtained from the same sample, sequenced in a study of T-cell memory formation after mild COVID-19. TCRdb independently ran MiXCR on the 5' RACE reads; one entry per CDR3 protein. The sample holds 250,000 to 350,000 distinct CDR3 sequences, around 15% seen once. Material for sequencing was PBMCs or a T cell subset sorted from them (not recorded which). Source of these receptors: a man aged 18 to 30 who had mild COVID-19 (a few samples of this study predate the infection). Cell type and time point are not known.

J is TRBJ2-4 and V is TRBV7-2, with 7 nucleotides matching TRBD1. The V gene end was trimmed by 5 bases and the J gene end by 3 bases; junction bases not matched to a gene: 7. The CDR3 is 15 residues long. CDR1 SGHTA and CDR2 FQGNSA come from the germline V gene. The DNA of the CDR3 is TGTGCCAGCAGCATATTGACAGGGAGCAAAAACATTCAGTACTTC. Translated: CASSILTGSKNIQYF.

V is TRBV12-3 or TRBV12-4 and J is TRBJ1-5; D perhaps matches TRBD1 (5 bases). The CDR3 is 15 amino acids. Trimming shortened V by 6 bases and J by 4 bases, and 16 bases separated the two germline ends. The CDR3 spells CASSCRVRENQPQHF. CDR3 coding DNA: TGTGCCAGCAGCTGCAGGGTCAGAGAAAATCAGCCCCAGCATTTT.

This clonotype was picked up a small number of times. V and J are TRBV7-3 and TRBJ2-3, with D perhaps TRBD2 (5 bases). Germline lookup yields CDR1 SGHTA and CDR2 FQGTGA. This CDR3 spans 15 amino acids. Trimming removed 5 bases from V and 2 bases from J, with 14 bases in between. CDR3 nucleotide sequence: TGTGCCAGCAGCCAAGGCCCGGGATCCACAGATACGCAGTATTTT. Protein product: CASSQGPGSTDTQYF. Full variable domain (outside the CDR3, taken from reference TRBV7-3 and TRBJ2-3): GAGVSQTPSNKVTEKGKYVELRCDPISGHTALYWYRQSLGQGPEFLIYFQGTGAADDSGLPNDRFFAVRPEGSVSTLKIQRTERGDSAVYLCASSQGPGSTDTQYFGPGTRLTVL.

This clonotype was recorded at least ten times. This chain joins TRBV29-1 and TRBJ2-5; a weak D match, TRBD1 (5 bases). The V gene lost 2 bases and the J gene lost 4 bases, with 14 bases spanning the gap. Germline-derived CDR1 and CDR2 are SQVTM and ANQGSEA. The CDR3 is made up of 14 amino acids. CDR3 region: CSVEKTARGETQYF. Written as DNA, the CDR3 is TGCAGCGTTGAAAAGACAGCTCGCGGAGAGACCCAGTACTTC.

The J gene is TRBJ2-1, the V gene TRBV7-2, with TRBD2 matching over 14 bases. Per the germline V gene, CDR1 is SGHTA and CDR2 is FQGNSA. The CDR3 extends over 15 amino acids. V dropped 4 bases and J dropped 10; count of bases not matched to a gene: 6. CDR3 sequence: CASSYGLAGGEEQFF. For the CDR3, the DNA is TGTGCCAGCAGCTACGGACTAGCGGGGGGCGAGGAGCAGTTCTTC.

The chain recombines TRBV9 with TRBJ1-2; D is unresolved. In germline, CDR1 is SGDLS, CDR2 YYNGEE. The CDR3 extends over 15 amino acids. The V gene lost 0 bases and the J gene lost 0 bases, with 9 bases spanning the gap. CDR3: CASSVDPSPNYGYTF. As DNA, the CDR3 is TGTGCCAGCAGCGTAGATCCTAGTCCTAACTATGGCTACACCTTC.

V gene TRBV20-1 combines with J gene TRBJ2-3; 7 nucleotides align to TRBD1. V trimming: 5 bases; J trimming: 6 bases; junction bases outside the gene matches: 8. This CDR3 is 13 amino acids long. CDR1 DFQATT and CDR2 SNEGSKA come from the germline V gene (reference sequence). CDR3 bases: TGCAGTGCTTCGGACAGGATTGCCGATACGCAGTATTTT. This codes for CSASDRIADTQYF.

This chain connects TRBV5-4 to TRBJ1-2, with TRBD1 matching 9 bases. J gave up 8 bases and V 3 bases, and 8 bases lay outside the gene matches. Germline CDR1 is SGHNT and CDR2 is YYREEE (reference sequence). The CDR3 covers 14 residues. The CDR3 sequence: CASSSTDRGSGYTF. In DNA, the CDR3 is TGTGCCAGCAGCTCTACGGACAGGGGTTCCGGCTACACCTTC.

This clonotype was seen a few times. The J gene is TRBJ2-3, the V gene TRBV7-2, with 8 nucleotides matching TRBD2. V shed 5 bases, J shed 1 base, and the junction held 11 bases outside the gene matches. The germline V gene encodes CDR1 SGHTA and CDR2 FQGNSA. This CDR3 region has 17 residues. The CDR3 reads CASSARGGGARTDTQYF. The CDR3 DNA reads as TGTGCCAGCAGCGCACGGGGGGGCGGAGCGCGCACAGATACGCAGTATTTT.

This clonotype has just a few counts. The gene calls are TRBV5-1 and TRBJ2-3; unclear D gene. The germline V gene encodes CDR1 SGHRS and CDR2 YFSETQ. V was clipped by 1 base and J by 5 bases, with 8 bases between them. The CDR3 extends over 13 amino acids. The CDR3 reads CASSLRPEDTQYF. DNA for the CDR3: TGCGCCAGCAGCTTGAGACCGGAAGATACGCAGTATTTT. The full variable domain, completed using reference TRBV5-1 and TRBJ2-3, is KAGVTQTPRYLIKTRGQQVTLSCSPISGHRSVSWYQQTPGQGLQFLFEYFSETQRNKGNFPGRFSGRQFSNSRSEMNVSTLELGDSALYLCASSLRPEDTQYFGPGTRLTVL.

This chain uses TRBV19 with TRBJ1-1; D ambiguous. CDR1 and CDR2 from the germline V gene are LNHDA and SQIVND (reference sequence). V gave up 3 bases and J gave up 5 bases, with 10 bases separating them. The CDR3 is 13 residues long. CDR3 sequence reads: CASSMRRETEAFF. CDR3 in DNA: TGTGCCAGTAGTATGCGAAGGGAAACTGAAGCTTTCTTT. Variable domain in full (rest from reference TRBV19 and TRBJ1-1): DGGITQSPKYLFRKEGQNVTLSCEQNLNHDAMYWYRQDPGQGLRLIYYSQIVNDFQKGDIAEGYSVSREKKESFPLTVTSAQKNPTAFYLCASSMRRETEAFFGQGTRLTVV.

The V gene is TRBV4-1, the J gene TRBJ2-7; D not resolved. Germline V lookup: CDR1 MGHRA, CDR2 YSYEKL. This CDR3 region has 14 residues. CDR3 nucleotide sequence: TGCGCCAGCAGCCAAGATCTAATCCGCGGAGTGTTCCACGTC. The encoded protein is CASSQDLIRGVFHV.

This clonotype was counted only a few times. The V gene is TRBV25-1, the J gene TRBJ2-3; D call uncertain. Per the germline V gene, CDR1 is MGHDK and CDR2 is SYGVNS. V was clipped by 6 bases and J by 2 bases, with 12 bases between them. CDR3 size: 14 residues. The CDR3: CASRPQVPTDTQYF. DNA of the CDR3: TGTGCCAGCAGGCCCCAGGTCCCCACAGATACGCAGTATTTT.

This clonotype was counted only a few times. The V and J genes are TRBV7-2 and TRBJ1-2; possible D gene TRBD1, 5 bases. The V gene's germline CDR1 is SGHTA and CDR2 FQGNSA. Trimming removed 4 bases at V and 3 bases at J, with 12 bases between. The CDR3 length is 14 residues. The CDR3 nucleotides are TGTGCCAGCAGCTCCCCAGGGATAGACTATGGCTACACCTTC. Protein sequence: CASSSPGIDYGYTF.

The chain links TRBV5-1 to TRBJ2-7; maybe TRBD1 (5 bases). Trimming pared 0 bases from V and 3 bases from J, leaving 10 bases between. CDR1 is SGHRS and CDR2 is YFSETQ in the germline V gene. The CDR3 spans 14 residues. CDR3 bases: TGCGCCAGCAGCTTGGGGGCAGGGTACTACGAGCAGTACGTC. Protein: CASSLGAGYYEQYV.